This T cell receptor (beta chain) comes out of a study of cytomegalovirus exposure and HLA in healthy donors. Study-level findings and limits: Listed as cytomegalovirus-associated were more than 150 TCR beta chains. In a later analysis, an Asian-associated ancestry cluster reportedly showed fewer N-insertions than the approximately 640-donor mean. In a later analysis, at a false discovery rate of 0.05, roughly 16,000 TCR beta sequences matched HLA alleles.

The PCR had 60 Vbeta and 13 Jbeta primers. As processed by the authors: Approximately 11 million of the roughly 80 million unique TCR beta chains counted in a later analysis were shared. The protocol was immunoSEQ multiplex PCR, while the TCRdb copy is restricted to in-frame clones and leaves out a portion. The DNA gave D and trimming, while V, J and clone size come from that table. Of around 140,000 clones in the sample, around 72% were seen once. CDR1 and CDR2 (germline): LGHNA, YSLEER. The ends lost 5 bases at V and 4 bases at J; junction bases unmatched: 11. The CDR3 spans 15 residues. A note on this clone: Its target is not known.

Input material: PBMCs. The clonotype comes from a middle-aged man in good health and CMV-seropositive. This chain links TRBV4-3 with TRBJ2-7, with 7 bases identical to TRBD1. CDR3 sequence: CASSFSGTEEYEQYF. The CDR3 DNA is TGCGCCAGCAGCTTTTCCGGGACAGAGGAATACGAGCAGTACTTC.